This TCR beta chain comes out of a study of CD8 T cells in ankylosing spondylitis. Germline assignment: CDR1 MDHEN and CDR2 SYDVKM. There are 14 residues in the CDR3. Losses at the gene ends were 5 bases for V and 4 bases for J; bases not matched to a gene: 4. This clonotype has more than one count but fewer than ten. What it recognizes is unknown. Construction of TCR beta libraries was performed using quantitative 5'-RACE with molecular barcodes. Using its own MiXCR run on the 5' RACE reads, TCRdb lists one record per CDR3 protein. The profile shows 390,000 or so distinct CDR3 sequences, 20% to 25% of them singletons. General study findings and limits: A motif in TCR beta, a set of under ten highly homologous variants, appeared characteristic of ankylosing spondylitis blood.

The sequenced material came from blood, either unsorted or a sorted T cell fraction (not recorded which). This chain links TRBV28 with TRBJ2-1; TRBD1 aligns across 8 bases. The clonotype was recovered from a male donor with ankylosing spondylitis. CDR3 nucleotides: TGTGCCAGCAGTAGACAGGGGTTGTACAATGAGCAGTTCTTC. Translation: CASSRQGLYNEQFF.